This entry lists 17 T cell receptor beta chains sequenced from one sample in a study of identical twins. TCRdb reprocessed the 5' RACE reads with MiXCR, giving one entry per CDR3 protein. The sample has approximately 630,000 distinct CDR3 sequences; under 8.5% are singletons. The same sample was also used in a study of yellow fever vaccine responses in identical twins.

Sequencing used PBMCs. The receptors were sampled from a woman aged 18-29 years in good health.

This clonotype has only a few counts. The rearrangement links TRBV7-6 to TRBJ2-1, with TRBD2 identical over 8 bases. Germline lookup yields CDR1 SGHVS and CDR2 FNYEAQ. J gave up 6 bases and V 1 base, and 5 bases lay outside the gene matches. This CDR3 comprises 15 residues. The CDR3 reads CASSLEAGVINEQFF. In nucleotides, the CDR3 is TGTGCCAGCAGCTTAGAAGCGGGGGTTATCAATGAGCAGTTCTTC.

This clonotype was detected ten times or more. The chain couples TRBV4-2 to TRBJ2-5; D is unresolved. Deletions cut 1 base from V and 0 bases from J, with 3 bases between. There are 13 residues in the CDR3. Germline V CDR1 and CDR2: LGHNA, YNFKEQ. The chain's CDR3 is CASSQVDQETQYF. The CDR3 bases are TGTGCCAGCAGCCAAGTGGACCAAGAGACCCAGTACTTC.

This clonotype was found a few times. The chain is built from TRBV4-1 and TRBJ2-7; 9 bases are shared with TRBD2. CDR3 length: 17 amino acids. V was pared by 0 bases and J by 1 base, with 7 bases of the junction left unmatched. Germline V lookup: CDR1 MGHRA, CDR2 YSYEKL. DNA of the CDR3: TGCGCCAGCAGCCAAGATCTTTCCGGACTAGCGTCCTACGAGCAGTACTTC. Its translation: CASSQDLSGLASYEQYF.

In DNA, the CDR3 is TGTGCCAGCTCCTTTGGACAGGATCGGTTCAGTGAGCAGTTCTTC. Its translation is CASSFGQDRFSEQFF. J is TRBJ2-1 and V is TRBV9, with 7 bases lining up with TRBD1. The CDR3 extends over 15 amino acids. V lost 7 bases and J lost 9; bases outside the gene matches: 16. Germline assignment: CDR1 SGDLS and CDR2 YYNGEE.

This clonotype has more than one count but fewer than ten. The chain uses TRBV4-1 and TRBJ2-6; 8 bases map to TRBD1. V shed 7 bases, J shed 0 bases, and the junction held 8 bases outside the gene matches. The CDR3 has 17 amino acids. The germline gives CDR1 MGHRA, CDR2 YSYEKL. Here the CDR3 reads CASTLGQANSGANVLTF. The CDR3, as DNA: TGCGCCAGCACCCTGGGACAGGCGAACTCTGGGGCCAACGTCCTGACTTTC.

The table lists this clonotype with many counts. This rearrangement joins TRBV3-1 to TRBJ2-1; D not certain. Trimming shortened V by 0 bases and J by 15 bases, and 12 bases separated the two germline ends. The CDR3 sequence is 12 residues long. Per germline, CDR1 LGHDT and CDR2 YNNKEL (reference sequence). The CDR3 protein is CASSQDGRIRFF. The CDR3 DNA is TGTGCCAGCAGCCAAGATGGGCGAATCCGGTTCTTC.

This clonotype has only a few counts. V is TRBV7-9 and J is TRBJ2-1; 7 bases are a match to TRBD2. The germline CDR1 and CDR2 sequences are SEHNR and FQNEAQ (reference sequence). Unmatched junction bases numbered 9, after V lost 6 bases and J lost 4 bases. This CDR3 has 15 residues. CDR3 region: CASSLGWREYNEQFF. CDR3 nucleotides: TGTGCCAGCAGTTTGGGATGGCGGGAGTACAATGAGCAGTTCTTC.

This clonotype was observed many times. The chain has TRBV6-1 and TRBJ1-1; D is unresolved. V was cut by 6 bases and J by 1 base, with 12 bases left in between. Germline V lookup: CDR1 MNHNS, CDR2 SASEGT. This CDR3 is 14 amino acids long. Here the CDR3 DNA reads TGTGCCAGCAGCCCTACCGTGGAGAACACTGAAGCTTTCTTT. The encoded protein is CASSPTVENTEAFF.

There are many counts of this clonotype. The chain combines TRBV5-1 with TRBJ2-2; 12 nucleotides agree with TRBD2. V shed 1 base, J shed 6 bases, and the junction held 7 bases outside the gene matches. The germline V gene encodes CDR1 SGHRS and CDR2 YFSETQ. The length of the CDR3 is 17 residues. CDR3 bases: TGCGCCAGCAGCTTGCCAACTAGCGGGAGGATCCCCGGGGAGCTGTTTTTT. Protein sequence: CASSLPTSGRIPGELFF.

This clonotype occurred a few times. V usage is TRBV29-1 and J usage is TRBJ2-5; 10 bases agree with TRBD1. Per the germline V gene, CDR1 is SQVTM and CDR2 is ANQGSEA. CDR3 length: 15 amino acids. V shed 1 base, J shed 5 bases, and the junction held 7 bases outside the gene matches. CDR3 loop: CSVEAAGQGIETQYF. The CDR3 coding sequence is TGCAGCGTTGAAGCGGCGGGACAGGGGATCGAGACCCAGTACTTC.

This chain links TRBV6-1 with TRBJ1-1; D uncertain. V dropped 6 bases and J dropped 1 base, with 9 bases sitting between them. This CDR3 is built from 13 residues. Germline V CDR1 and CDR2: MNHNS, SASEGT. Written as DNA, the CDR3 is TGTGCCAGCAGGCGGACCCAGAACACTGAAGCTTTCTTT. It encodes CASRRTQNTEAFF.

This clonotype has at least ten counts. V is TRBV7-9 and J is TRBJ2-1; 9 bases are a match to TRBD1. V dropped 5 bases and J dropped 12; count of bases not matched to a gene: 2. The CDR3 is made up of 11 amino acids. The V gene's germline CDR1 is SEHNR and CDR2 FQNEAQ (reference sequence). The CDR3: CASSADRGQFF. The CDR3 DNA sequence: TGTGCCAGCAGCGCGGACAGGGGGCAGTTCTTC.

This clonotype came up many times. This sequence joins TRBV20-1 and TRBJ2-1; weak D call: TRBD2 (5 bases). This CDR3 is 14 amino acids long. V was shortened by 0 bases and J by 4 bases, with 10 bases between the two germline ends. The germline CDR1 and CDR2 sequences are DFQATT and SNEGSKA (reference sequence). The CDR3 here is CSARDLSGYNEQFF. The CDR3 nucleotides read TGCAGTGCTAGAGATCTTTCGGGGTACAATGAGCAGTTCTTC.

This clonotype was recorded once. V usage is TRBV21-1 and J usage is TRBJ2-2; the table assigns TRBD1, which was not confirmed against the DNA. TRBV21-1 is an annotated pseudogene. The CDR3 sequence is 15 residues long. DNA for the CDR3: TGTGCCAGCAATACAGGGGGCGACGACACCAGGGAGCTGTTTTTT. This encodes CASNTGGDDTRELFF.

This clonotype has a count of ten or more. V gene TRBV4-1 combines with J gene TRBJ2-3; 8 bases align to TRBD1. This CDR3 is built from 15 residues. The ends lost 3 bases at V and 5 bases at J; junction bases unmatched: 7. Germline V CDR1 and CDR2: MGHRA, YSYEKL. CDR3 in DNA: TGCGCCAGCAGCCAGCCTGGACAGGGAAGAGATACGCAGTATTTT. Translating it yields CASSQPGQGRDTQYF.

This clonotype was seen repeatedly, ten times or more. The V gene is TRBV2, the J gene TRBJ2-7, with unresolved D. Deletions cut 3 bases from V and 10 bases from J, with 7 bases between. The V gene's germline CDR1 is SNHLY and CDR2 FYNNEI. This CDR3 region has 10 residues. CDR3 DNA: TGTGCCAGCAGTGACAGGATCCAGTACGTC. This translates into CASSDRIQYV.

This clonotype was recorded many times. This sequence joins TRBV29-1 and TRBJ2-3; TRBD2 matches at 8 bases. Unmatched junction bases numbered 8, after V lost 4 bases and J lost 2 bases. The CDR3 runs 15 residues. Germline assignment: CDR1 SQVTM and CDR2 ANQGSEA. CDR3 nucleotides: TGCAGCGTTGTCGGGGGGGCTAGCCTCACAGATACGCAGTATTTT. Protein sequence: CSVVGGASLTDTQYF.